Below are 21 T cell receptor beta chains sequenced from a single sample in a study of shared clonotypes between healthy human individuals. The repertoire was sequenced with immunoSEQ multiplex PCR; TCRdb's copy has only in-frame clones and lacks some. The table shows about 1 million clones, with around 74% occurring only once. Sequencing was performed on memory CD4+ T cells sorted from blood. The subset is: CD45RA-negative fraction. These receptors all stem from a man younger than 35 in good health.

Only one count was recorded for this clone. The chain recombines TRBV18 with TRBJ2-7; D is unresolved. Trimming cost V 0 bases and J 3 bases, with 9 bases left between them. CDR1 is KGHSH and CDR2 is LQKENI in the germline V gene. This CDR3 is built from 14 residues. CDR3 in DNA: TGTGCCAGCTCACCACCGTCCCTAGTCTACGAGCAGTACTTC. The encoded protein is CASSPPSLVYEQYF.

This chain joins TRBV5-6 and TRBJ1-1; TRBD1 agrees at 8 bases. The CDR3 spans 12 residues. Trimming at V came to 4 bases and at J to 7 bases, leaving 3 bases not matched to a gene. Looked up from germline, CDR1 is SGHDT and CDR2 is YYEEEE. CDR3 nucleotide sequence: TGTGCCAGCAGCGTTGACAGGGGTGAAGCTTTCTTT. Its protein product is CASSVDRGEAFF.

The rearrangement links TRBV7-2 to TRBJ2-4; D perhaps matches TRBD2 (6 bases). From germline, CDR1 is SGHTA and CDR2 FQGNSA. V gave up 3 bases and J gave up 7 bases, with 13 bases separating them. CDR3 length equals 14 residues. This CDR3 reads CASSFWGLSNIQYF. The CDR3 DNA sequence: TGTGCCAGCAGCTTCTGGGGACTTTCTAACATTCAGTACTTC.

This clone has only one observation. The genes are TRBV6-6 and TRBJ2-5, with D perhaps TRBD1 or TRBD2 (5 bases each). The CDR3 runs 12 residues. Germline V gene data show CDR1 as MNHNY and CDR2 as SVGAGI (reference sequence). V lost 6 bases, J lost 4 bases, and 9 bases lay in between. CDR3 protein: CASRAGTETQYF. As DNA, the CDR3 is TGTGCCAGCAGGGCAGGGACAGAGACCCAGTACTTC.

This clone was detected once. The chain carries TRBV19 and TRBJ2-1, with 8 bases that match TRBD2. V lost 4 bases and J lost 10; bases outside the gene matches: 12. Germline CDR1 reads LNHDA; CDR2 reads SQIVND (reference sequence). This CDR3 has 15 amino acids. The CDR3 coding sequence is TGTGCCAGTAGTAGAGTGGCGGGGGGAGAGAGAGAGCAGTTCTTC. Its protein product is CASSRVAGGEREQFF.

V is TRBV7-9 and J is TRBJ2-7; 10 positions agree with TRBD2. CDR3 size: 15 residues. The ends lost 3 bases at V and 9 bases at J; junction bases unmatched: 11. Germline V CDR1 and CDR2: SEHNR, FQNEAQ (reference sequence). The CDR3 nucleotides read TGTGCCAGCAGCTTGGGGCTAGCGGGGGCTGAAGGGCAGTACTTC. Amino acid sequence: CASSLGLAGAEGQYF.

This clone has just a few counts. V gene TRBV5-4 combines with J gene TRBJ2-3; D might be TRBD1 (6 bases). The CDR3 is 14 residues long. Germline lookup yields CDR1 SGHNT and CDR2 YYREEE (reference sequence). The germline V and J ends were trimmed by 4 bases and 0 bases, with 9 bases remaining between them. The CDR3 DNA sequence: TGTGCCAGCAGCCGGACAGCGAGCACAGATACGCAGTATTTT. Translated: CASSRTASTDTQYF.

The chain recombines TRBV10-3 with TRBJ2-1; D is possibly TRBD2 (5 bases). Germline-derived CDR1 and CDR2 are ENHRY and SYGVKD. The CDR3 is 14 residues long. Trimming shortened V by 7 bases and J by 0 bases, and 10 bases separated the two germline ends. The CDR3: CAIKDSGSYNEQFF. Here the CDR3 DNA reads TGTGCCATCAAGGACTCGGGCTCCTACAATGAGCAGTTCTTC.

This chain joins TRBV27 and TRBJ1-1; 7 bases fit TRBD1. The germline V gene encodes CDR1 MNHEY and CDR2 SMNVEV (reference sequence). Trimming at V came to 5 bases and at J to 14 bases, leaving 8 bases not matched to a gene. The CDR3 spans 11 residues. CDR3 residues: CASSNRGPVFF. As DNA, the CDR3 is TGTGCCAGCAGTAACAGGGGCCCTGTCTTCTTT.

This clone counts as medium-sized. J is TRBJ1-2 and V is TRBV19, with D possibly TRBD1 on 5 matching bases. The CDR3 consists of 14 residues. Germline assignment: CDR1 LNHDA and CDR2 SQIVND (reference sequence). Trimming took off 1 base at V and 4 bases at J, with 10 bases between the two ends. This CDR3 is CASSIADTLYGYTF. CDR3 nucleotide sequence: TGTGCCAGTAGTATAGCGGACACGCTCTATGGCTACACCTTC.

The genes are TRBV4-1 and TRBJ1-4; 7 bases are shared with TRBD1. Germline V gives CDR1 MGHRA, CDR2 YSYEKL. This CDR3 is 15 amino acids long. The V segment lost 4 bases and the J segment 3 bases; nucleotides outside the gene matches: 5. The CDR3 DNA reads TGCGCCAGCAGCCTCCAGGGGGTAGCTAATGAAAAACTGTTTTTT. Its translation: CASSLQGVANEKLFF.

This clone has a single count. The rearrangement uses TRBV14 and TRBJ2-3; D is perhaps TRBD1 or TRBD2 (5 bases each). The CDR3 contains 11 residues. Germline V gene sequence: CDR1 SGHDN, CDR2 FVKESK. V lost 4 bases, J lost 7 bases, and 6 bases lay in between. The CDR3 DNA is TGTGCCAGCAGCCGGGGGTATACGCAGTATTTT. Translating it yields CASSRGYTQYF.

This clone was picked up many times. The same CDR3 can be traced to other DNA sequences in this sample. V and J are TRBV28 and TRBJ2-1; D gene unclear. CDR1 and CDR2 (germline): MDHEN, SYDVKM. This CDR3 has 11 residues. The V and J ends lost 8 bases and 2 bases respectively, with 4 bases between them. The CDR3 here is CASGTYNEQFF. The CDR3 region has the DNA TGTGCCAGCGGAACCTACAATGAGCAGTTCTTC.

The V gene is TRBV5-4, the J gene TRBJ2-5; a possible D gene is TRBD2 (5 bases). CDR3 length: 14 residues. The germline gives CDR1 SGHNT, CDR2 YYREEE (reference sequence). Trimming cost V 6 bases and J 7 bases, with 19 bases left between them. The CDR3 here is CASTAFGRAGTQYF. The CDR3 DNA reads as TGTGCCAGCACAGCATTCGGTAGGGCGGGGACCCAGTACTTC.

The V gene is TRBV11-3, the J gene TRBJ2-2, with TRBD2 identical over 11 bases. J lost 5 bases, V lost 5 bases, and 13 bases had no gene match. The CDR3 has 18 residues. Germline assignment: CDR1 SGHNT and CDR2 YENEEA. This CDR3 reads CASSQTEVAGGYTGELFF. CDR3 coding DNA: TGTGCCAGCAGCCAAACGGAGGTAGCGGGAGGGTATACCGGGGAGCTGTTTTTT.

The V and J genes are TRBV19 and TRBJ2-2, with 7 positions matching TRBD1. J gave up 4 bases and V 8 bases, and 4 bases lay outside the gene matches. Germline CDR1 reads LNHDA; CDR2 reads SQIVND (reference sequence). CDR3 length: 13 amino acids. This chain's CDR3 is CASQGQLTGELFF. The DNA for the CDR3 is TGTGCCAGTCAGGGACAGCTCACCGGGGAGCTGTTTTTT.

The CDR3 is CASSDPRTGELFF. For the CDR3, the DNA is TGCGCCAGCAGTGACCCGCGCACCGGGGAGCTGTTTTTT. V gene TRBV10-1 combines with J gene TRBJ2-2; D unclear. This CDR3 has 13 amino acids. Germline CDR1 and CDR2: WNHNN and SYGVQD (reference sequence). The ends were cut back, 3 bases at V and 4 bases at J, with 6 bases in the middle.

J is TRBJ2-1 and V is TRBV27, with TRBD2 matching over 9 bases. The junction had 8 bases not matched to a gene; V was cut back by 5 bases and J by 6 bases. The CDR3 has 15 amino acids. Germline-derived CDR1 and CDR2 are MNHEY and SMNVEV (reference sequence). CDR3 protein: CASSPGLAGVNEQFF. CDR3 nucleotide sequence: TGTGCCAGCAGTCCGGGACTAGCCGGGGTCAATGAGCAGTTCTTC.

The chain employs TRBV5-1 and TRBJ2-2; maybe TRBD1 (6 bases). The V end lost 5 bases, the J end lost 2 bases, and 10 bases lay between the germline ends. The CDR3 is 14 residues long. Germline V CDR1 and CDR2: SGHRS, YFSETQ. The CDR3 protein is CASSKQGNTGELFF. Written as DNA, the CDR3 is TGCGCCAGCAGTAAACAGGGCAACACCGGGGAGCTGTTTTTT.

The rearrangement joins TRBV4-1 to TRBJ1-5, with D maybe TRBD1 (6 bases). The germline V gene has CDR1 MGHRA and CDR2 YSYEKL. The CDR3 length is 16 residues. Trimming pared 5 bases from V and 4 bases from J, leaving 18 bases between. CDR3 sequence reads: CASSSGQSLGNQPQHF. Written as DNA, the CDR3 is TGCGCCAGCAGCTCTGGACAGTCCCTAGGAAATCAGCCCCAGCATTTT.

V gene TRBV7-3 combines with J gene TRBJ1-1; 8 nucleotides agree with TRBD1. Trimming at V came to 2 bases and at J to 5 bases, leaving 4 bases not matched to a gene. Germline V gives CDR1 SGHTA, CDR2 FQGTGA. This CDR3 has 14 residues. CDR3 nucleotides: TGTGCCAGCAGCTTACAGGGGGCTGGGACTGAAGCTTTCTTT. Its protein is CASSLQGAGTEAFF. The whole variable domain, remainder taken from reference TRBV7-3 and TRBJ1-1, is GAGVSQTPSNKVTEKGKYVELRCDPISGHTALYWYRQSLGQGPEFLIYFQGTGAADDSGLPNDRFFAVRPEGSVSTLKIQRTERGDSAVYLCASSLQGAGTEAFFGQGTRLTVV.